The source of this TCR beta chain is a study of T cell repertoires in cytomegalovirus infection. Across the whole study: Recently identified HLA-C-restricted CMV epitopes and well-studied HLA-B-restricted CMV epitopes were used by the study. Based on public TCR beta signatures, there were indications of CMV infection and of a matching HLA type.

Regarding this clonotype: Its antigen is currently unknown.

TCRdb re-derived calls from the reads in MiXCR, one entry per CDR3 protein. The sample lists some 800,000 distinct CDR3 sequences, about 33% seen once, with around 11% in the top ten. Germline-derived CDR1 and CDR2 are SGHTA and FQGNSA. V dropped 3 bases and J dropped 1; count of bases not matched to a gene: 3. The CDR3 has 16 residues. This sequence was found in a human donor in good health (CMV status not recorded). Some clones in this sample may be carry-over from other donors' samples. The source material was cultured CD8+ T cells from PBMCs, sampled from culture after CMV antigen stimulation. The chain joins TRBV7-2 to TRBJ2-2, with 9 bases lining up with TRBD2. For the CDR3, the DNA is TGTGCCAGCAGCTTGGCGGGGGGGCAGAACACCGGGGAGCTGTTTTTT. This encodes CASSLAGGQNTGELFF.